This TCR beta chain was recovered during a study of immune cell composition in non-small cell lung cancer. Study-level points and caveats: Squamous carcinomas (approximately 80%) more often had tumour-associated clones >0.5% than adenocarcinomas (33%).

The normal lung sample lay at least 3 cm, and maximally far, from the tumour. Worth noting for this clone: Antigen specificity is unknown.

The method was immunoSEQ multiplex PCR; TCRdb's version includes in-frame clones alone and lacks a portion of them. Counted here are about 3,300 clones, 71% occurring once; the ten biggest clones make up around 16%. This sample was also put to use in a study of CD4 T cells in lung cancer. Turning to that study: Curative-intent resections for stage I-III non-small cell lung cancer supplied tumor and non-adjacent lung tissue. Before blood donation, patients had received platinum chemotherapy among other treatments. Possibly, some blood-derived responses are in vitro primed naive T cells.

The source of this sequence is a human donor with non-small cell lung cancer. Sequenced input: non-adjacent lung tissue.

The CDR3 coding sequence is TGTGCCAGCAGCCCCCAGGGACAGGCCTACGAGCAGTACTTC. It is translated as CASSPQGQAYEQYF. The chain employs TRBV9 and TRBJ2-7; TRBD1 agrees at 8 bases. Germline values: CDR1 SGDLS, CDR2 YYNGEE. The trim removed 4 bases at V and 2 bases at J, leaving 5 bases unmatched. The CDR3 sequence is 14 residues long.